Following are 21 T cell receptor beta chains from one sample sequenced in a study of cytomegalovirus exposure and HLA in healthy donors. The study ran its PCR with 60 Vbeta and 13 Jbeta primers. Only in-frame clones appear in the TCRdb table, and some are missing; sequencing was by immunoSEQ multiplex PCR. There are 110,000 or so clones in the sample; 78% occur only once, and 1% to 1.5% lies in the top ten. Specimen: PBMCs. The receptors were sampled from a young man in good health and CMV-seronegative.

This clone was recorded a few times. The J gene is TRBJ1-1, the V gene TRBV5-6; TRBD1 matches 7 bases. Germline V gene sequence: CDR1 SGHDT, CDR2 YYEEEE. V shed 4 bases, J shed 2 bases, and the junction held 14 bases outside the gene matches. The CDR3 loop spans 17 amino acids. Here the CDR3 reads CASSLEGRGRKNTEAFF. The DNA for the CDR3 is TGTGCCAGCAGCCTGGAGGGCAGGGGGAGGAAAAACACTGAAGCTTTCTTT.

V is TRBV9 and J is TRBJ2-5; D is unclear. Looked up from germline, CDR1 is SGDLS and CDR2 is YYNGEE. The CDR3 has 13 amino acids. V was trimmed by 3 bases and J by 0 bases, leaving 6 bases between them. The CDR3 DNA follows: TGTGCCAGCAGCGCCGGGTACCAAGAGACCCAGTACTTC. It codes for CASSAGYQETQYF.

J is TRBJ2-5 and V is TRBV6-1; D is undetermined. Near its end, the DNA agrees better with TRBJ2-7, so the J call may be wrong. Germline CDR1 MNHNS, CDR2 SASEGT. CDR3 length equals 13 residues. The CDR3 DNA follows: TGTGCCAGCACCAAAACGAGCTCCTACGAGCAGTACTTC. As protein: CASTKTSSYEQYF.

This clone was observed a handful of times. V and J are TRBV28 and TRBJ1-5; no firm D call. This CDR3 is 16 amino acids long. Germline V lookup: CDR1 MDHEN, CDR2 SYDVKM. The germline V and J ends were trimmed by 2 bases and 3 bases, with 14 bases remaining between them. The CDR3 DNA follows: TGTGCCAGCAGTTTACCACAGAGCACATACAATCAGCCCCAGCATTTT. Amino acid sequence: CASSLPQSTYNQPQHF.

This chain connects TRBV5-4 to TRBJ2-7; D may be TRBD1 (5 bases). CDR3 size: 12 residues. Germline V gene sequence: CDR1 SGHNT, CDR2 YYREEE (reference sequence). The V end was cut by 5 bases, the J end by 2 bases, with 8 bases between. The CDR3 coding sequence is TGTGCCAGCAGTAAGGGGACCTACGAGCAGTACTTC. This translates into CASSKGTYEQYF.

The V call is TRBV6-5, the J call TRBJ2-7; 10 bases map to TRBD2. Germline values: CDR1 MNHEY, CDR2 SVGAGI. The CDR3 consists of 13 residues. J was trimmed by 2 bases and V by 9 bases; bases with no gene match: 4. The CDR3 here is CASRAGGPYEQYF. The CDR3 DNA is TGTGCCAGTAGAGCGGGGGGGCCCTACGAGCAGTACTTC.

This chain joins TRBV6-1 and TRBJ2-7, with D possibly being TRBD2 (6 bases). Between the trimmed V and J ends, which lost 4 bases and 6 bases, there was a span of 16 bases. The V gene's germline CDR1 is MNHNS and CDR2 SASEGT. The CDR3 totals 14 residues. CDR3 region: CASSAGPGEAEQYF. The CDR3, as DNA: TGTGCCAGCAGTGCAGGGCCGGGAGAGGCCGAGCAGTACTTC.

The rearrangement joins TRBV6-5 to TRBJ2-3; D unclear. The CDR3 length is 15 residues. With 6 bases removed from V and 0 bases from J, the gap between germline ends came to 13 bases. CDR1 is MNHEY, CDR2 SVGAGI, per germline. This CDR3 reads CASSPNSASTDTQYF. The CDR3 DNA follows: TGTGCCAGCAGCCCAAACAGTGCTAGCACAGATACGCAGTATTTT.

This clone was seen only a few times. The chain carries TRBV10-3 and TRBJ1-2; the D is unclear. The germline CDR1 and CDR2 sequences are ENHRY and SYGVKD. V lost 3 bases, J lost 1 base, and 9 bases lay in between. The CDR3 is 14 residues long. CDR3 sequence (DNA): TGTGCCATCAGTGAAGAGGGCCTTAACTATGGCTACACCTTC. It specifies CAISEEGLNYGYTF.

This clone was seen a few times. The genes are TRBV25-1 and TRBJ2-5; 7 bases line up with TRBD2. The junction had 7 bases not matched to a gene; V was cut back by 7 bases and J by 5 bases. The germline CDR1 and CDR2 sequences are MGHDK and SYGVNS. The length of the CDR3 is 13 residues. The CDR3 bases are TGTGCCAGCAACGAGGCGGGGGAGGAGACCCAGTACTTC. As protein: CASNEAGEETQYF.

V usage is TRBV4-1 and J usage is TRBJ1-2; 11 nucleotides line up with TRBD1. CDR1 is MGHRA and CDR2 is YSYEKL in the germline V gene. The CDR3 consists of 15 residues. The trim removed 4 bases at V and 3 bases at J, leaving 4 bases unmatched. This chain's CDR3 is CASSPGQGADYGYTF. The CDR3 DNA reads as TGCGCCAGCAGCCCTGGACAGGGGGCCGACTATGGCTACACCTTC.

V gene TRBV28 combines with J gene TRBJ2-7, with D tentatively TRBD1 (6 bases). This CDR3 has 14 residues. The germline gives CDR1 MDHEN, CDR2 SYDVKM. V was clipped by 4 bases and J by 9 bases, with 19 bases between them. CDR3 protein: CASSSPGHSGWQYF. In nucleotides, the CDR3 is TGTGCCAGCAGTTCGCCGGGACACTCCGGTTGGCAGTACTTC.

This clone was picked up one time. The V and J genes are TRBV2 and TRBJ1-1; D not resolved. The CDR3 sequence is 13 residues long. Between the trimmed V and J ends, which lost 6 bases and 1 base, there was a span of 9 bases. The germline gives CDR1 SNHLY, CDR2 FYNNEI. The CDR3 bases are TGTGCCAGCAGGGTAGCAGAGAACACTGAAGCTTTCTTT. As protein: CASRVAENTEAFF.

This sequence joins TRBV5-6 and TRBJ1-4; TRBD1 agrees at 9 bases. V shed 4 bases and J 7 bases; nucleotides not matched to a gene: 5. The length of the CDR3 is 14 residues. Germline V gene lookup returns CDR1 SGHDT and CDR2 YYEEEE. The CDR3 reads CASSQDRGVEKLFF. DNA of the CDR3: TGTGCCAGCAGCCAGGACAGGGGAGTTGAAAAACTGTTTTTT.

The gene calls are TRBV7-8 and TRBJ1-1; 7 bases agree with TRBD1. After removal of 1 base from V and 1 base from J, the junction contained 3 bases not matched to a gene. The CDR3 sequence is 15 residues long. Looked up from germline, CDR1 is SGHVS and CDR2 is FQNEAQ. In DNA form, the CDR3 reads TGTGCCAGCAGCTTAGGACAGGGCCCGAACACTGAAGCTTTCTTT. Amino acid sequence: CASSLGQGPNTEAFF.

The V gene is TRBV12-5, the J gene TRBJ2-1, with D maybe TRBD2 (5 bases). Trimming cost V 6 bases and J 0 bases, with 12 bases left between them. The CDR3 extends over 15 amino acids. In germline, CDR1 is LGHNT, CDR2 FRNRAP. The CDR3 DNA reads as TGTGCTAGTGGCCAAGCGGTCAGCTCCTACAATGAGCAGTTCTTC. Its protein product is CASGQAVSSYNEQFF.

The chain carries TRBV9 and TRBJ2-6; D gene uncertain. The germline V gene encodes CDR1 SGDLS and CDR2 YYNGEE. The V gene lost 3 bases and the J gene lost 0 bases, with 4 bases spanning the gap. The CDR3 covers 14 residues. CDR3 residues: CASSAYSGANVLTF. CDR3 sequence (DNA): TGTGCCAGCAGCGCCTACTCTGGGGCCAACGTCCTGACTTTC.

V gene TRBV27 combines with J gene TRBJ2-1; perhaps TRBD1 as D (6 bases). The CDR3 sequence is 14 residues long. Germline-derived CDR1 and CDR2 are MNHEY and SMNVEV (reference sequence). V was cut by 10 bases and J by 1 base, with 14 bases left in between. The CDR3 nucleotides read TGTGCCACCCTGACAGGCGCTTCCTACAATGAGCAGTTCTTC. Its protein product is CATLTGASYNEQFF.

This clone was counted a few times. At one boundary the junction diverges from the germline segment, which might be a read error. The chain links TRBV7-8 to TRBJ1-4, with 8 bases fitting TRBD1. The CDR3 is 14 amino acids. CDR1 SGHVS and CDR2 FQNEAQ come from the germline V gene. The CDR3 loop is CATSYRGSNEKLFF. CDR3 bases: TGTGCCACCAGCTACAGGGGGTCGAATGAAAAACTGTTTTTT.

With regard to this clone: A junction boundary mismatches the germline segment, possibly from a read error. The rearrangement links TRBV18 to TRBJ2-7; 8 nucleotides align to TRBD1. This CDR3 has 15 residues. Germline CDR1 and CDR2: KGHSH and LQKENI. In nucleotides, the CDR3 is TGTGCCAGCTCACCAACGGGACAGGCCTCCTTCGAGCAGTACTTC. Its translation is CASSPTGQASFEQYF. Variable domain in full (rest from reference TRBV18 and TRBJ2-7): NAGVMQNPRHLVRRRGQEARLRCSPMKGHSHVYWYRQLPEEGLKFMVYLQKENIIDESGMPKERFSAEFPKEGPSILRIQQVVRGDSAAYFCASSPTGQASFEQYFGPGTRLTVT.

The gene calls are TRBV28 and TRBJ2-5, with TRBD2 as a possible D gene (6 bases). The J call may be in error: the DNA end matches TRBJ2-7 better. Germline lookup yields CDR1 MDHEN and CDR2 SYDVKM. CDR3 length: 12 residues. For the CDR3, the DNA is TGTGCCGGGGGGACGGGCTCTTACGAGCAGTACTTC. Protein: CAGGTGSYEQYF.